The clone carrying this T cell receptor beta chain counts as large (0.1 to 1%). Germline V CDR1 and CDR2: MNHNS, SASEGT. V trimming: 7 bases; J trimming: 5 bases; junction bases outside the gene matches: 9. This CDR3 is built from 15 residues. MiXCR was run by TCRdb on the PCR reads, yielding one entry per CDR3 protein. The sample lists more than 950 distinct CDR3 sequences, roughly a sixth occurring once. This sample was taken from a study of CXCR3 chemokines and chemotherapy response in bladder cancer. The origin of this receptor is a human donor with bladder cancer that responded to neoadjuvant chemotherapy. This specimen was taken from a patient whose treatment included neoadjuvant chemotherapy. The V and J genes are TRBV6-1 and TRBJ2-1; 9 bases line up with TRBD2. CDR3 residues: CASIKRLAGNNEQFF. The CDR3 bases are TGTGCCAGCATCAAAAGGCTAGCGGGGAACAATGAGCAGTTCTTC.